One and the same sample provided the 7 T cell receptor beta chains below, sequenced in a study of blood T cell repertoires in COVID-19. TCRdb's table, derived via immunoSEQ multiplex PCR, lists solely in-frame clones and lacks some. In the table there are 95,000 to 100,000 clones, approximately 80% of which are singletons. The sequenced sample consisted of peripheral blood. Receptors were obtained from a human donor in a cohort sampled during active COVID-19.

J is TRBJ2-3 and V is TRBV5-4, with D tentatively TRBD2 (6 bases). CDR1 and CDR2 (germline): SGHNT, YYREEE (reference sequence). The CDR3 is 14 amino acids. V was trimmed by 3 bases and J by 0 bases, leaving 8 bases between them. The CDR3 DNA sequence: TGTGCCAGCAGCTGGGGGGAAAGCACAGATACGCAGTATTTT. Amino acids: CASSWGESTDTQYF. The full variable domain, in which reference TRBV5-4 and TRBJ2-3 provide the parts outside the CDR3, is ETGVTQSPTHLIKTRGQQVTLRCSSQSGHNTVSWYQQALGQGPQFIFQYYREEENGRGNFPPRFSGLQFPNYSSELNVNALELDDSALYLCASSWGESTDTQYFGPGTRLTVL.

The chain couples TRBV7-9 to TRBJ2-5, with 10 bases lining up with TRBD1. This CDR3 has 15 amino acids. From germline, CDR1 is SEHNR and CDR2 FQNEAQ (reference sequence). Trimming cost V 0 bases and J 3 bases; bases outside gene matches: 1. CDR3 coding DNA: TGTGCCAGCAGCTTAGCGGGGACAGGGGAAGAGACCCAGTACTTC. Its protein product is CASSLAGTGEETQYF.

The J gene is TRBJ2-1, the V gene TRBV11-2; 8 bases match TRBD2. The germline CDR1 and CDR2 sequences are SGHAT and FQNNGV. This CDR3 spans 15 amino acids. The ends lost 0 bases at V and 4 bases at J; junction bases unmatched: 2. Here the CDR3 DNA reads TGTGCCAGCAGCTTAGAACTAGCGGCTTACAATGAGCAGTTCTTC. Translating gives CASSLELAAYNEQFF.

The chain couples TRBV28 to TRBJ2-5; TRBD2 is a possible D gene (5 bases). The V and J ends lost 5 bases and 3 bases respectively, with 16 bases between them. The CDR3 is 15 amino acids. CDR1 and CDR2 (germline): MDHEN, SYDVKM. CDR3 nucleotide sequence: TGTGCCAGCAGTAAAACTAGGATCCAAAAAGAGACCCAGTACTTC. Its protein product is CASSKTRIQKETQYF. Based on the CDR3 plus reference TRBV28 and TRBJ2-5, the full variable domain is DVKVTQSSRYLVKRTGEKVFLECVQDMDHENMFWYRQDPGLGLRLIYFSYDVKMKEKGDIPEGYSVSREKKERFSLILESASTNQTSMYLCASSKTRIQKETQYFGPGTRLLVL.

The chain recombines TRBV11-1 with TRBJ1-5; TRBD1 matches 9 bases. Germline CDR1 is SGHAT and CDR2 is FQDESV (reference sequence). The CDR3 has 14 residues. Unmatched junction bases numbered 3, after V lost 5 bases and J lost 4 bases. CDR3 DNA: TGTGCCAGCAGCCCAGGGACAGGGAATCAGCCCCAGCATTTT. Protein product: CASSPGTGNQPQHF.

The CDR3 region has the DNA TGTGCCAGCAGTTTAATCGGGGTGGAGGATGAAAAACTGTTTTTT. Translation: CASSLIGVEDEKLFF. This chain uses TRBV28 with TRBJ1-4; D unresolved. The CDR3 covers 15 residues. Per germline, CDR1 MDHEN and CDR2 SYDVKM. The ends were cut back, 2 bases at V and 6 bases at J, with 13 bases in the middle.

J is TRBJ1-1 and V is TRBV2, with TRBD1 matching 7 bases. Germline values: CDR1 SNHLY, CDR2 FYNNEI. The CDR3 contains 13 residues. Trimming cost V 4 bases and J 4 bases; bases outside gene matches: 3. The CDR3 DNA reads TGTGCCAGCAGTGCGAGGGGGCTCACTGAAGCTTTCTTT. Protein: CASSARGLTEAFF.